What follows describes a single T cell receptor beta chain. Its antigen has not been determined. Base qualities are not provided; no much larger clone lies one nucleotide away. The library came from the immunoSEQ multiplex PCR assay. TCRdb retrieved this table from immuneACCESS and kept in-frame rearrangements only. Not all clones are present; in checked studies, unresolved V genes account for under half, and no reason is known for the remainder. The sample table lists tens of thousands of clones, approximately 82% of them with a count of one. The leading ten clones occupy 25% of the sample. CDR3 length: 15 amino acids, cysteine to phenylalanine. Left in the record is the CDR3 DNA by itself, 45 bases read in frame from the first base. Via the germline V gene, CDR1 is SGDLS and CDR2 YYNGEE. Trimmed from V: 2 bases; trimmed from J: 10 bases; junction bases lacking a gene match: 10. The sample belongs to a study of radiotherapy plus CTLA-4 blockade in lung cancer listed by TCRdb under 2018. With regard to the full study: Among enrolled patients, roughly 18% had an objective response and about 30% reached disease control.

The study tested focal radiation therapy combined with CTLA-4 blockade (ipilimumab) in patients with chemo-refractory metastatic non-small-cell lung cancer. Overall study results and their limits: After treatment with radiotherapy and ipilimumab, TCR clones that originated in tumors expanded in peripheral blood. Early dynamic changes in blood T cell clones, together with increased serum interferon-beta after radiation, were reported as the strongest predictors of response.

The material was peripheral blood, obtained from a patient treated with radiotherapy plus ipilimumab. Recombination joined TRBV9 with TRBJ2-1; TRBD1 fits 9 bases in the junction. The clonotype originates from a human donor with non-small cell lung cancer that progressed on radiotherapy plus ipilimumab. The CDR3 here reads CASSVGTGRRSEQFF. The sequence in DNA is TGTGCCAGCAGCGTTGGGACAGGGAGGAGAAGCGAGCAGTTCTTC. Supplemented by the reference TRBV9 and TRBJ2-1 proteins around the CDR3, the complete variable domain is DSGVTQTPKHLITATGQRVTLRCSPRSGDLSVYWYQQSLDQGLQFLIQYYNGEERAKGNILERFSAQQFPDLHSELNLSSLELGDSALYFCASSVGTGRRSEQFFGPGTRLTVL.